This entry is about one T cell receptor beta chain. J lost 0 bases, V lost 5 bases, and 13 bases had no gene match. Germline CDR1 and CDR2: SGHVS and FQNEAQ. The CDR3 has 18 amino acids. This sample stems from a study of shared clonotypes between healthy human individuals. Only in-frame clones appear in the TCRdb table, and some are missing; sequencing was by immunoSEQ multiplex PCR. Of 2 million to 2.5 million clones listed, around 90% are singletons. The sample consisted of naive CD4+ T cells from PBMCs. Subset: CD45RA+ positively selected. The rearrangement uses TRBV7-8 and TRBJ2-1, with 7 bases lining up with TRBD1. The receptor's source is a young man in good health. Some clones in this sample may be carry-over from other donors' samples. CDR3 protein: CASSTHRQGPSSYNEQFF. The CDR3 region has the DNA TGTGCCAGCAGCACCCACCGACAGGGCCCAAGCTCCTACAATGAGCAGTTCTTC.